These 10 T cell receptor beta chains were all obtained from the same sample, sequenced in a study of T cell changes during pregnancy in multiple sclerosis. Here immunoSEQ multiplex PCR was the method, and the copy in TCRdb shows in-frame clones only, minus some. The profile shows under 110,000 clones, around 90% of them singletons. The sequencing here drew on peripheral blood, taken before pregnancy. The receptors stem from a female donor with multiple sclerosis, enrolled in a pregnancy study.

The chain links TRBV7-9 to TRBJ1-1; no clear D. The CDR3 runs to 13 residues. CDR1 and CDR2 (germline): SEHNR, FQNEAQ (reference sequence). With 5 bases removed from V and 6 bases from J, the gap between germline ends came to 13 bases. The DNA of the CDR3 is TGTGCCAGCAGCCCCTCTATAGACTCTGAAGCTTTCTTT. This encodes CASSPSIDSEAFF.

A single count supports this clone. The chain couples TRBV19 to TRBJ1-2; possible D gene TRBD1, 6 bases. Trimming took 5 bases from V and 8 from J, leaving 15 bases between them. This CDR3 spans 13 amino acids. Germline loops: CDR1 LNHDA, CDR2 SQIVND (reference sequence). CDR3 in amino acids: CASSLRDIHGYTF. CDR3 in DNA: TGTGCCAGTAGTTTACGGGACATCCACGGCTACACCTTC.

V usage is TRBV11-2 and J usage is TRBJ2-7; D not resolved. CDR1 SGHAT and CDR2 FQNNGV come from the germline V gene. V dropped 1 base and J dropped 5 bases, with 6 bases sitting between them. The CDR3 runs 12 residues. The CDR3 sequence is CASSLARNEQYF. Here the CDR3 DNA reads TGTGCCAGCAGCTTAGCGAGGAACGAGCAGTACTTC.

This clone appeared a single time. The chain joins TRBV4-1 to TRBJ1-4; no firm D call. CDR3 length: 14 amino acids. V lost 1 base and J 10 bases, leaving 13 bases between the germline ends. Per the germline V gene, CDR1 is MGHRA and CDR2 is YSYEKL. The CDR3 region has the DNA TGCGCCAGCAGCCAAGTAGGCGGGCGCCCAAAACTGTTTTTT. This codes for CASSQVGGRPKLFF.

This rearrangement joins TRBV7-9 to TRBJ2-1; 10 nucleotides align to TRBD2. Germline CDR1 reads SEHNR; CDR2 reads FQNEAQ (reference sequence). CDR3 length: 15 amino acids. The J segment lost 5 bases and the V segment lost 7 bases, leaving 8 bases of the junction unmatched. CDR3 coding DNA: TGTGCCAGCAACTCCGGGACTAGCGACCACAATGAGCAGTTCTTC. Its translation: CASNSGTSDHNEQFF. The full variable domain, completed using reference TRBV7-9 and TRBJ2-1, is DTGVSQNPRHKITKRGQNVTFRCDPISEHNRLYWYRQTLGQGPEFLTYFQNEAQLEKSRLLSDRFSAERPKGSFSTLEIQRTEQGDSAMYLCASNSGTSDHNEQFFGPGTRLTVL.

J is TRBJ2-7 and V is TRBV15; 7 nucleotides match TRBD2. CDR3 length equals 15 residues. J lost 2 bases, V lost 1 base, and 5 bases had no gene match. The germline V gene has CDR1 LNHNV and CDR2 YYDKDF (reference sequence). The CDR3 spells CATSRGTSVAYEQYF. For the CDR3, the DNA is TGTGCCACCAGCAGAGGAACTAGCGTCGCCTACGAGCAGTACTTC.

This clone was seen only a few times. Other nucleotide sequences from this sample produce the same CDR3. This chain uses TRBV27 with TRBJ1-1; the D is unclear. Germline CDR1 reads MNHEY; CDR2 reads SMNVEV (reference sequence). The CDR3 length is 13 residues. V was pared by 2 bases and J by 4 bases, with 8 bases between. The CDR3 DNA reads TGTGCCAGCAGTTTAGGTCGGGGCACTGAAGCTTTCTTT. Residues: CASSLGRGTEAFF.

The chain has TRBV27 and TRBJ2-1, with 10 bases that match TRBD2. The germline V gene has CDR1 MNHEY and CDR2 SMNVEV (reference sequence). This CDR3 spans 18 amino acids. With 6 bases clipped from V and 5 bases from J, the junction kept 16 bases outside the gene matches. CDR3 residues: CASRTIPTRTSGNNEQFF. The CDR3 DNA reads TGTGCCAGCAGGACGATTCCCACCAGGACTAGCGGAAACAATGAGCAGTTCTTC.

CDR3 coding DNA: TGTGCCAGCAGCCCCGGCGGAGCGGGGGTGCTCTACGAGCAGTACTTC. Its translation is CASSPGGAGVLYEQYF. This chain uses TRBV9 with TRBJ2-7; TRBD2 matches at 8 bases. After removal of 4 bases from V and 3 bases from J, the junction contained 12 bases not matched to a gene. CDR1 SGDLS and CDR2 YYNGEE come from the germline V gene. This CDR3 region has 16 residues.

The chain uses TRBV28 and TRBJ1-2; possible D gene TRBD1, 6 bases. Germline values: CDR1 MDHEN, CDR2 SYDVKM. V was shortened by 6 bases and J by 2 bases, with 19 bases between the two germline ends. This CDR3 comprises 16 residues. The DNA for the CDR3 is TGTGCCAGCAGCCGACCGGGGATGACAGGAAACTATGGCTACACCTTC. It specifies CASSRPGMTGNYGYTF.